This TCR beta chain was retrieved from a study of T cells in Graves' hyperthyroidism and ophthalmopathy. The source material, RNA transcripts, was used to amplify TCR beta CDR3 regions. The HTBI primer set was used in a first-round RT-PCR of the TCR CDR3. TCRdb re-analysed the multiplex PCR reads in MiXCR, keeping a single row per CDR3 protein. Of fewer than 450,000 distinct CDR3 sequences listed, approximately 18% were seen once; the top ten hold around a third. This clonotype has just one count. Sequencing was performed on blood. The receptor's source is a woman in her 30s with Graves' hyperthyroidism that later progressed to Graves' ophthalmopathy.

CDR3 loop: CASRRKRTTDTQYF. The CDR3 bases are TGTGCCAGCAGGAGGAAGCGGACCACAGATACGCAGTATTTT. The chain recombines TRBV6-1 with TRBJ2-3; the D gene is possibly TRBD2 (5 bases). The CDR3 spans 14 residues. Germline assignment: CDR1 MNHNS and CDR2 SASEGT. Deletions cut 6 bases from V and 2 bases from J, with 12 bases between.